This TCR beta chain was sequenced in a study of cytomegalovirus exposure and HLA in healthy donors. Primers included in the PCR were 60 Vbeta and 13 Jbeta primers. The table came from immunoSEQ multiplex PCR; TCRdb's copy has only in-frame clones and leaves some out. Counted here are about 110,000 clones, over 60% occurring once; the ten biggest clones make up around 2.9%. There are 14 residues in the CDR3. Germline V lookup: CDR1 SGHRS, CDR2 YFSETQ. V was pared by 1 base and J by 3 bases, with 8 bases between. Sequenced sample: PBMCs. This chain joins TRBV5-1 and TRBJ2-1; tentative D call: TRBD1 (6 bases). This receptor was identified in a woman aged 60 to 75 in good health and CMV-seropositive. CDR3 nucleotides: TGCGCCAGCAGCTTGCAGGGGAACTACAATGAGCAGTTCTTC. It is translated as CASSLQGNYNEQFF.